This T cell receptor (beta chain) was observed in a study of siplizumab effects on memory and regulatory T cells. Here immunoSEQ multiplex PCR was the method, and the copy in TCRdb shows in-frame clones only, minus some. The sample records tens of thousands of clones, 91% being singletons. Trimming pared 7 bases from V and 7 bases from J, leaving 11 bases between. The length of the CDR3 is 10 residues. Germline V gene sequence: CDR1 SQVTM, CDR2 ANQGSEA. Notes on this clone: Antigen unknown.

Study observations and caveats: There appeared to be greater diversity in naive T cells than in memory cells, and naive T cells seemed major contributors to the alloresponse. It was never confirmed that proliferating Tregs from siplizumab cultures were suppressive.

This chain uses TRBV29-1 with TRBJ2-7; D is unclear. Sequences were obtained from CD8+ T cells sorted from blood. The TCR comes from a human donor in good health. The CDR3 DNA sequence: TGCAGCGCGACAATGGGTGAGCAGTACTTC. Translated: CSATMGEQYF.